Listed below are T cell receptor beta chains from one sample, sequenced in a study of beta chain features in type 1 diabetes. Repertoires were generated with immunoSEQ multiplex PCR, while TCRdb's copy carries only in-frame clones and drops some. The sample has 620,000 or so clones; around 15% are singletons. Sequences were obtained from naive CD4+ T cells from blood. Receptor source: a man aged 18 to 29 in good health. Each CDR3 is given with its conserved first and last residue. D genes are given only for firm matches. Where a row states a size, it is once, few, many or the class of an expanded clone; other rows omit it.

D | J | V | size | DNA | CDR3
- | TRBJ1-2 | TRBV29-1 | - | TGCAGCGTTGCTTCAGGAGTCTATGGCTACACCTTC | CSVASGVYGYTF
TRBD1 | TRBJ2-3 | TRBV19 | few | TGTGCCAGTAGTACGGACAGGCCCACGACAGATACGCAGTATTTT | CASSTDRPTTDTQYF
TRBD2 | TRBJ2-1 | TRBV11-2 | - | TGTGCCAGCGGGCTAGCGGGGGGTAATGAGCAGTTCTTC | CASGLAGGNEQFF
- | TRBJ2-2 | TRBV28 | - | TGTGCCAGCAGTTTTCCGGGAGCGAACACCGGGGAGCTGTTTTTT | CASSFPGANTGELFF
TRBD1 | TRBJ2-3 | TRBV10-3 | - | TGTGCCATCAGGAGGGGGCCCTCCGGGACCCAGGCAGATACGCAGTATTTT | CAIRRGPSGTQADTQYF
TRBD2 | TRBJ2-7 | TRBV4-3 | few | TGCGCCAGCAGCCAGACTAGCGGAAATACCTACGAGCAGTACTTC | CASSQTSGNTYEQYF
- | TRBJ1-5 | TRBV11-1 | - | TGTGCCAGCAGCCTAGGGCAGGGAGGAAGCAATCAGCCCCAGCATTTT | CASSLGQGGSNQPQHF
- | TRBJ2-1 | TRBV29-1 | - | TGCAGCGGAGACTTCTCCTACAATGAGCAGTTCTTC | CSGDFSYNEQFF
TRBD1 | TRBJ2-7 | TRBV28 | few | TGTGCCAGCAGTTTTGGACAGGGTCGCCACGAGCAGTACTTC | CASSFGQGRHEQYF
- | TRBJ2-1 | TRBV19 | few | TGTGCCAGTAGGATTGGGGGTGGAAACTACAATGAGCAGTTCTTC | CASRIGGGNYNEQFF
- | TRBJ1-1 | TRBV7-2 | few | TGTGCCAGCAGCTTTCGTCCGAACACTGAAGCTTTCTTT | CASSFRPNTEAFF
- | TRBJ1-1 | TRBV11-3 | - | TGTGCCAGCAGTCGTGGCCCGAACACTGAAGCTTTCTTT | CASSRGPNTEAFF
- | TRBJ2-5 | TRBV7-7 | once | TGTGCCAGCAGACCCGGGCCGGAGGCGGGTGTAGAGACCCAGTACTTC | CASRPGPEAGVETQYF
- | TRBJ2-1 | TRBV5-1 | - | TGCGCCAGCAGCTCCTGGCCAGTGGAGGGGGCTTACAATGAGCAGTTCTTC | CASSSWPVEGAYNEQFF
TRBD1 | TRBJ2-2 | TRBV25-1 | - | TGTGCCAGCAGTGAATTCGTAGGGGGCCCCGGGGAGCTGTTTTTT | CASSEFVGGPGELFF
- | TRBJ2-6 | TRBV7-9 | - | TGTGCCAGCAGCTTACTTGGGGCCAACGTCCTGACTTTC | CASSLLGANVLTF
TRBD1 | TRBJ1-5 | TRBV9 | few | TGTGCCAGCAGCTCTGACAGGGGCAATCAGCCCCAGCATTTT | CASSSDRGNQPQHF
- | TRBJ2-5 | TRBV7-2 | few | TGTGCCAGCAGTAAAGACCCAGGGTGGCTCCCCCCAGAGACCCAGTACTTC | CASSKDPGWLPPETQYF
- | TRBJ1-5 | TRBV7-8 | - | TGTGCCAGCAGCTTCCAGAGTGGACCGAGCAATCAGCCCCAGCATTTT | CASSFQSGPSNQPQHF
- | TRBJ2-7 | TRBV7-6 | - | TGTGCCAGCAGCTCAACCTACGAGCAGTACTTC | CASSSTYEQYF
- | TRBJ1-2 | TRBV27 | - | TGTGCCAGCAGTTTGTGTTCGGGCTGTGGCTACACCTTC | CASSLCSGCGYTF
- | TRBJ2-3 | TRBV10-3 | few | TGTGCCATCGGGCGGCGGAGGGGGCGGACAGATACGCAGTATTTT | CAIGRRRGRTDTQYF
- | TRBJ1-1 | TRBV7-3 | few | TGTGCCAGCAGCCTCGGGGGACTGGGTACTGAAGCTTTCTTT | CASSLGGLGTEAFF
- | TRBJ1-1 | TRBV5-6 | few | TGTGCCAGCAGCTTCCCGGGAGGCGCTGAAGCTTTCTTT | CASSFPGGAEAFF
- | TRBJ1-1 | TRBV6-5 | few | TGTGCCAGCAGTAACCGGGACACCACTGAAGCTTTCTTT | CASSNRDTTEAFF
- | TRBJ2-7 | TRBV9 | few | TGTGCCAGCAGCGCCTCCGGTTCAGGGGCGCGCTACGAGCAGTACTTC | CASSASGSGARYEQYF
- | TRBJ2-1 | TRBV18 | - | TGTGCCAGCTCACCAGCGCCTACCTCCTACAATGAGCAGTTCTTC | CASSPAPTSYNEQFF
TRBD1 | TRBJ2-2 | TRBV5-1 | few | TGCGCCAGCAGCTTGGAGAGGCAGGGGGAGACCGGGGAGCTGTTTTTT | CASSLERQGETGELFF
TRBD1 | TRBJ1-3 | TRBV27 | - | TGTGCCAGCAGCTGGACAGGGTCGTCCGGAAACACCATATATTTT | CASSWTGSSGNTIYF
- | TRBJ1-2 | TRBV28 | - | TGTGCCAGCCTATTAGACAGGCGAGTCGGCTACACCTTC | CASLLDRRVGYTF
- | TRBJ2-3 | TRBV7-2 | few | TGTGCCAGCACCCCCCGCGGCGCCGGAAGCACAGATACGCAGTATTTT | CASTPRGAGSTDTQYF
- | TRBJ1-2 | TRBV5-1 | few | TGCGCCAGCAGCTTGCCCGAAGCTTTAGGGGGCTACACCTTC | CASSLPEALGGYTF
TRBD1 | TRBJ2-3 | TRBV4-1 | - | TGCGCCAGCAGCCAAGTGTGGGACAGGGTCAATTTT | CASSQVWDRVNF
- | TRBJ2-7 | TRBV27 | - | TGTGCCAGCAGCTTGATTAAGGGTTTTGGGGTCGACGAGCAGTACTTC | CASSLIKGFGVDEQYF
- | TRBJ2-6 | TRBV5-1 | - | TGCGCCAGCAGCTTGGGCAGCTCTGGGGCCAACGTCCTGACTTTC | CASSLGSSGANVLTF
- | TRBJ2-5 | TRBV28 | - | TGTGCCAGCAGTTTCCTAGACAGTGAACTAGAGACCCAGTACTTC | CASSFLDSELETQYF
TRBD2 | TRBJ2-1 | TRBV10-3 | - | TGTGCCTTAGGCGGGAGGGTTAATGAGCAGTTCTTC | CALGGRVNEQFF
- | TRBJ1-2 | TRBV19 | - | TGTGCCAGTGGACCCGACAGGATATCCTATGGCTACACCTTC | CASGPDRISYGYTF
TRBD1 | TRBJ2-7 | TRBV28 | few | TGTGCCAGCAGTTTACCCCAGACAGGGACGAGCTCCTACGAGCAGTACTTC | CASSLPQTGTSSYEQYF
TRBD1 | TRBJ2-7 | TRBV5-4 | - | TGTGCCAGCAGGGGACAGGGGGCATACGAGCAGTACTTC | CASRGQGAYEQYF
- | TRBJ2-1 | TRBV4-2 | - | TGTGCCAGCAGCCAAGAGATTAGCGGCTACAATGAGCAGTTCTTC | CASSQEISGYNEQFF
- | TRBJ2-1 | TRBV2 | - | TGTGCCAGCAGTGACAGGGTTCGCGGTGAGCAGTTCTTC | CASSDRVRGEQFF
TRBD2 | TRBJ2-1 | TRBV7-9 | few | TGTGCCAGCAGCTTGGGGACTAGCGGGAAATCCTTCTACAATGAGCAGTTCTTC | CASSLGTSGKSFYNEQFF
TRBD1 | TRBJ2-7 | TRBV18 | few | TGTGCCAGCTCACGCAGCGGACAGGGCTACGAGCAGTACTTC | CASSRSGQGYEQYF
TRBD2 | TRBJ2-1 | TRBV5-1 | - | TGCGCCAGCAGCTCTGACAGGGGTTCCACCGGGACTAGCGGCTACAATGAGCAGTTCTTC | CASSSDRGSTGTSGYNEQFF
TRBD1 | TRBJ2-7 | TRBV14 | few | TGTGCCAGCAGCCCTCGGACAGGCCCTAACTACAACGAGCAGTACTTC | CASSPRTGPNYNEQYF
- | TRBJ2-3 | TRBV11-2 | - | TGTGCCAGCAGGAGAGGGGTTAGCACAGATACGCAGTATTTT | CASRRGVSTDTQYF
TRBD1 | TRBJ1-5 | TRBV27 | few | TGTGCCAGCAGTATGGACAGGGAGGGTCAGCCCCAGCATTTT | CASSMDREGQPQHF
- | TRBJ2-2 | TRBV7-2 | - | TGTGCCAGCAGCTCAGGGGCCGGGGAGCTGTTTTTT | CASSSGAGELFF